This passage covers 10 T cell receptor beta chains from one sample sequenced in a study of T cells in Graves' hyperthyroidism and ophthalmopathy (dated by TCRdb to between 2018 and 2020). Libraries came from multiplex PCR. The listed sequencing device is Illumina HiSeq 2000. Amplification of TCR beta CDR3 regions was carried out from RNA transcripts. The TCR CDR3 was subjected to a first round of RT-PCR using the HTBI primer set and the Qiagen OneStep RT-PCR kit. TCRdb reran the public reads through fastp at Q25 and MiXCR, keeping productive beta chains. Here each entry gathers all rows of one CDR3 protein and keeps the most common genes and DNA. The sample data list some 320,000 distinct CDR3 sequences, and about 13% of these were observed just once. The ten top clones hold 30% to 40% of the sample. Sequences were obtained from blood. The receptors were sampled from a woman aged 40 to 49 with Graves' ophthalmopathy.

This clonotype was observed a handful of times. The rearrangement joins TRBV13 to TRBJ2-1; 8 nucleotides line up with TRBD1. CDR3 length equals 14 residues. Germline values: CDR1 PRHDT, CDR2 FYEKMQ (reference sequence). V gave up 3 bases and J gave up 7 bases; unmatched junction bases: 5. CDR3 region: CASSFIQGVNEQFF. CDR3 sequence (DNA): TGTGCCAGCAGCTTTATACAGGGGGTTAATGAGCAGTTCTTC.

The chain has TRBV20-1 and TRBJ1-5; no clear D. The CDR3 loop spans 14 amino acids. Trimming shortened V by 3 bases and J by 4 bases, and 13 bases separated the two germline ends. The germline CDR1 and CDR2 sequences are DFQATT and SNEGSKA (reference sequence). The DNA of the CDR3 is TGCAGTGCTAGCGGGCAGGCCAGTAATCAGCCCCAGCATTTT. Translation gives CSASGQASNQPQHF.

The sample holds many counts of this clonotype. The chain links TRBV3-1 to TRBJ2-3; TRBD1 or TRBD2 may be the D gene (5 bases each). Germline-derived CDR1 and CDR2 are LGHDT and YNNKEL (reference sequence). CDR3 length: 15 residues. Trimming removed 2 bases at V and 2 bases at J, with 11 bases between. CDR3 DNA sequence: TGTGCCAGCAGCCAATTCAGGGACGCCACAGATACGCAGTATTTT. Protein product: CASSQFRDATDTQYF.

This clonotype was seen only a few times. V and J are TRBV18 and TRBJ1-5; the D is unclear. The V end lost 6 bases, the J end lost 6 bases, and 12 bases lay between the germline ends. The CDR3 extends over 13 amino acids. Per germline, CDR1 KGHSH and CDR2 LQKENI. CDR3 sequence reads: CASSNDGAQPQHF. The CDR3 nucleotides read TGTGCCAGCTCGAACGACGGAGCTCAGCCCCAGCATTTT.

A few counts support this clonotype. The V gene is TRBV10-3, the J gene TRBJ1-1, with TRBD1 matching over 9 bases. Germline V gene sequence: CDR1 ENHRY, CDR2 SYGVKD. This CDR3 is built from 15 residues. After removal of 7 bases from V and 5 bases from J, the junction contained 11 bases not matched to a gene. The DNA of the CDR3 is TGTGCCATCAAAGAACGGACAGGGGAGGAAACTGAAGCTTTCTTT. Amino acids: CAIKERTGEETEAFF.

The chain links TRBV18 to TRBJ2-5; 7 nucleotides line up with TRBD1. The CDR3 consists of 13 residues. Trimming took 6 bases from V and 5 from J; bases not matched to a gene: 6. Germline V gene data show CDR1 as KGHSH and CDR2 as LQKENI. The CDR3 reads CASSAGTVETQYF. The CDR3 nucleotides are TGTGCCAGCTCCGCCGGGACAGTTGAGACCCAGTACTTC.

A few counts support this clonotype. This rearrangement joins TRBV4-2 to TRBJ2-7; a weak D match, TRBD2 (6 bases). The CDR3 length is 14 residues. Germline V gene sequence: CDR1 LGHNA, CDR2 YNFKEQ. The V gene lost 1 base and the J gene lost 5 bases, with 12 bases spanning the gap. CDR3 sequence reads: CASSQVRGDHEQYF. CDR3 sequence (DNA): TGTGCCAGCAGCCAAGTCCGCGGGGACCACGAGCAGTACTTC.

This clonotype has a count of ten or more. The V gene is TRBV6-1, the J gene TRBJ2-1; 10 bases match TRBD2. Germline V gives CDR1 MNHNS, CDR2 SASEGT. This CDR3 has 16 residues. The V and J ends lost 6 bases and 0 bases, in that order; junction bases with no gene match: 5. The CDR3 bases are TGTGCCAGCAGGGGGACTAGCGTTAGCTCCTACAATGAGCAGTTCTTC. Its translation: CASRGTSVSSYNEQFF.

J is TRBJ2-2 and V is TRBV12-3 or TRBV12-4; TRBD2 agrees at 13 bases. This CDR3 region has 16 residues. The junction had 7 bases not matched to a gene; V was cut back by 7 bases and J by 5 bases. The CDR3 sequence: CASILGLAGATGELFF. In nucleotides, the CDR3 is TGTGCCAGCATCCTCGGACTAGCGGGAGCAACCGGGGAGCTGTTTTTT.

This clonotype was counted at least ten times. This chain uses TRBV27 with TRBJ1-5; no firm D call. Germline V lookup: CDR1 MNHEY, CDR2 SMNVEV (reference sequence). Trimming removed 3 bases from V and 4 bases from J, with 10 bases in between. The CDR3 has 14 amino acids. CDR3 DNA sequence: TGTGCCAGCAGTTTTCTCGGGTGGAATCAGCCCCAGCATTTT. This translates into CASSFLGWNQPQHF.